This is a list of T cell receptor beta chains from one sample in a study of blood T cell repertoires in COVID-19. TCRdb keeps only in-frame clones here, not all; method: immunoSEQ multiplex PCR. The sample holds some 200,000 clones, more than 70% seen once. Sequenced material: peripheral blood. These receptors were taken from a man aged 40-55 years with active or convalescent COVID-19. The conserved cysteine and the conserved F or W are not part of the CDR3 here. Size values are once, few and many counts, or a class for expanded clones, and some rows have none.

v_call,clone_size,cdr3_aa
TRBV2,.,ASSDGQGSYEQY
TRBV7-2,.,ASSSRPNTEAF
TRBV6-6,.,ASSTGGGSYNEQF
TRBV5-4,.,ASSFPRPTSGPNTGELF
TRBV18,.,ASSPSRQGYGNTIY
TRBV6-6,.,ASRRGGSTDTQY
TRBV2,.,ASRQGVNSPLH
TRBV19,.,ASSTGDTQY
TRBV9,.,ASSPSAGVGGNTIY
TRBV4-1,.,ASSQDLLNTEAF
TRBV13,.,ASSPRTGELF
TRBV2,once,ASRPSWGLDSYEQY
TRBV27,.,ASSHWTSVFSDTQY
TRBV7-9,.,ASSLGDRGISSYNEQF
TRBV11-2,.,ASSLDIYRETQY
TRBV7-3,.,ASSRGLVKNTGELF
TRBV12-3/TRBV12-4,.,ASSRQGDNEQF
TRBV4-3,.,ASSQDLGQNQPQH
TRBV3-1/TRBV3-2,.,ASSPHGRGAGTDTQY
TRBV7-2,.,ASSARGGGNSPLH
TRBV6-5,.,ASTYRGGYEQY
TRBV4-2,.,ASSQGDRGDGTDTQY
TRBV24-1,.,ATSDSGQGAWTGELF
TRBV9,.,ASSETVNTEAF
TRBV27,.,ASSLRQDTEAF
TRBV19,.,ASSNGGSSYEQY
TRBV24-1,once,ATRATGRAF
TRBV5-4,.,ASSPGQGAVGTEAF